This passage covers 32 T cell receptor beta chains from one sample sequenced in a study of cytomegalovirus exposure and HLA in healthy donors. 13 Jbeta primers and 60 Vbeta primers were used for the PCR. Profiling relied on immunoSEQ multiplex PCR, and the TCRdb table lists in-frame clones only, not all of them. This repertoire shows roughly 150,000 clones, 76% found once; its top ten account for around 3%. Sequencing was performed on PBMCs. The receptor set was obtained from a male donor in good health and CMV-seronegative.

The rearrangement joins TRBV18 to TRBJ1-5; D is possibly TRBD1 (6 bases). Germline CDR1 reads KGHSH; CDR2 reads LQKENI. Trimming shortened V by 3 bases and J by 3 bases, and 9 bases separated the two germline ends. There are 14 residues in the CDR3. The CDR3 nucleotides are TGTGCCAGCTCACCCGGGGGGGCCAATCAGCCCCAGCATTTT. Its protein product is CASSPGGANQPQHF.

J is TRBJ1-4 and V is TRBV7-9; D ambiguous. Trimming took 3 bases from V and 0 from J, leaving 14 bases between them. Germline loops: CDR1 SEHNR, CDR2 FQNEAQ (reference sequence). The CDR3 is made up of 17 amino acids. The CDR3 region has the DNA TGTGCCAGCAGCTTCCGGACCGGACTTGCAACTAATGAAAAACTGTTTTTT. Translating it yields CASSFRTGLATNEKLFF.

The V call is TRBV5-4, the J call TRBJ2-5, with D possibly matching TRBD1 (6 bases). Germline CDR1 is SGHNT and CDR2 is YYREEE (reference sequence). The CDR3 has 15 amino acids. V was trimmed by 4 bases and J by 5 bases, leaving 18 bases between them. In nucleotides, the CDR3 is TGTGCCAGCAGCCGAACCCCAGGGGCCCGGGAGACCCAGTACTTC. This sequence encodes CASSRTPGARETQYF. The full variable domain, completed using reference TRBV5-4 and TRBJ2-5, is ETGVTQSPTHLIKTRGQQVTLRCSSQSGHNTVSWYQQALGQGPQFIFQYYREEENGRGNFPPRFSGLQFPNYSSELNVNALELDDSALYLCASSRTPGARETQYFGPGTRLLVL.

Turning to this clone: Mismatch with germline at one junction end may stem from a read error. The chain uses TRBV7-8 and TRBJ1-5; possible D gene TRBD1, 5 bases. CDR1 is SGHVS and CDR2 is FQNEAQ in the germline V gene. This CDR3 is built from 14 residues. This CDR3 reads CASSLATGGQPQHF. CDR3 DNA: TGTGCCAGCAGTTTAGCGACGGGGGGACAGCCCCAGCATTTT.

The rearrangement uses TRBV28 and TRBJ1-6, with 11 bases that match TRBD1. Germline V gene lookup returns CDR1 MDHEN and CDR2 SYDVKM. The junction had 6 bases not matched to a gene; V was cut back by 5 bases and J by 9 bases. The CDR3 has 15 amino acids. The CDR3 sequence is CASSPGQGGGSPLHF. The CDR3 coding sequence is TGTGCCAGCAGTCCGGGACAGGGGGGCGGTTCACCCCTCCACTTT. The whole variable domain, remainder taken from reference TRBV28 and TRBJ1-6, is DVKVTQSSRYLVKRTGEKVFLECVQDMDHENMFWYRQDPGLGLRLIYFSYDVKMKEKGDIPEGYSVSREKKERFSLILESASTNQTSMYLCASSPGQGGGSPLHFGNGTRLTVT.

This rearrangement joins TRBV28 to TRBJ1-5; D perhaps matches TRBD1 (6 bases). Trimming removed 3 bases at V and 1 base at J, with 10 bases between. Germline-derived CDR1 and CDR2 are MDHEN and SYDVKM. The length of the CDR3 is 15 residues. The CDR3 sequence is CASSLRTESNQPQHF. The CDR3 DNA follows: TGTGCCAGCAGTTTGAGGACAGAGAGCAATCAGCCCCAGCATTTT. The whole variable domain, filled in from reference TRBV28 and TRBJ1-5, reads DVKVTQSSRYLVKRTGEKVFLECVQDMDHENMFWYRQDPGLGLRLIYFSYDVKMKEKGDIPEGYSVSREKKERFSLILESASTNQTSMYLCASSLRTESNQPQHFGDGTRLSIL.

The chain combines TRBV19 with TRBJ2-1; TRBD2 matches at 7 bases. Germline loops: CDR1 LNHDA, CDR2 SQIVND (reference sequence). The CDR3 runs 16 residues. The V and J ends lost 4 bases and 6 bases, in that order; junction bases with no gene match: 12. CDR3 coding DNA: TGTGCCAGTAGTAGGGAGGGCCTAGCTAAAAGCAATGAGCAGTTCTTC. It specifies CASSREGLAKSNEQFF.

The rearrangement joins TRBV7-2 to TRBJ2-3, with no clear D. The germline V gene has CDR1 SGHTA and CDR2 FQGNSA. The CDR3 extends over 14 amino acids. V was clipped by 5 bases and J by 3 bases, with 12 bases between them. The CDR3 nucleotides are TGTGCCAGCAGCCTAGGTCCACTGACAGATACGCAGTATTTT. This translates into CASSLGPLTDTQYF.

This chain uses TRBV13 with TRBJ2-7, with D possibly being TRBD2 (5 bases). Trimming took 6 bases from V and 4 from J, leaving 10 bases between them. The length of the CDR3 is 12 residues. CDR1 is PRHDT and CDR2 is FYEKMQ in the germline V gene (reference sequence). The CDR3: CASRRAGYEQYF. CDR3 DNA: TGTGCCAGCAGGAGGGCAGGATACGAGCAGTACTTC.

The chain joins TRBV7-6 to TRBJ1-5; TRBD1 might be the D (6 bases). Germline lookup yields CDR1 SGHVS and CDR2 FNYEAQ. This CDR3 is 15 amino acids long. V was shortened by 4 bases and J by 3 bases, with 13 bases between the two germline ends. CDR3 in DNA: TGTGCCAGCAGCTGGGGGGGCAGTGTCAATCAGCCCCAGCATTTT. The encoded protein is CASSWGGSVNQPQHF.

The chain is built from TRBV7-9 and TRBJ1-2; D gene ambiguous. V lost 5 bases and J lost 2, with 9 bases in between. Germline CDR1 SEHNR, CDR2 FQNEAQ (reference sequence). The CDR3 has 13 amino acids. CDR3 amino acids: CASSPPGNYGYTF. The DNA for the CDR3 is TGTGCCAGCAGCCCCCCTGGCAACTATGGCTACACCTTC. The variable domain in full, completed from reference TRBV7-9 and TRBJ1-2, reads DTGVSQNPRHKITKRGQNVTFRCDPISEHNRLYWYRQTLGQGPEFLTYFQNEAQLEKSRLLSDRFSAERPKGSFSTLEIQRTEQGDSAMYLCASSPPGNYGYTFGSGTRLTVV.

The rearrangement links TRBV6-1 to TRBJ2-5; 12 positions match TRBD2. There are 15 residues in the CDR3. Trimming took 1 base from V and 11 from J; bases not matched to a gene: 8. Germline CDR1 reads MNHNS; CDR2 reads SASEGT. The CDR3 DNA reads TGTGCCAGCAGTGAAGGGACTAGCGGGGTCTGGGAGCAGTACTTC. Encoded protein: CASSEGTSGVWEQYF.

The J gene is TRBJ2-7, the V gene TRBV27, with a possible D match to TRBD1 (6 bases). Trimming shortened V by 2 bases and J by 2 bases, and 10 bases separated the two germline ends. The CDR3 is 14 amino acids. The germline V gene encodes CDR1 MNHEY and CDR2 SMNVEV (reference sequence). For the CDR3, the DNA is TGTGCCAGCAGTTTAATAGACAGGCCCTACGAGCAGTACTTC. This encodes CASSLIDRPYEQYF.

The chain links TRBV29-1 to TRBJ2-1; D perhaps matches TRBD2 (5 bases). CDR1 SQVTM and CDR2 ANQGSEA come from the germline V gene. V lost 5 bases and J 7 bases, leaving 6 bases between the germline ends. The CDR3 runs 10 residues. The chain's CDR3 is CSVRGNEQFF. The CDR3 DNA reads as TGCAGCGTTCGGGGTAATGAGCAGTTCTTC.

This clone was detected a few times. The chain recombines TRBV19 with TRBJ1-5; TRBD1 matches at 9 bases. Trimming at V came to 6 bases and at J to 6 bases, leaving 9 bases not matched to a gene. Germline CDR1 LNHDA, CDR2 SQIVND (reference sequence). The CDR3 has 15 residues. The CDR3 DNA reads as TGTGCCAGTAGCCCGACAGGGGGAGGCATTCAGCCCCAGCATTTT. Protein sequence: CASSPTGGGIQPQHF.

This clone showed up just once. The J gene is TRBJ1-1, the V gene TRBV2; no definite D call. This CDR3 is built from 14 residues. From germline, CDR1 is SNHLY and CDR2 FYNNEI. V lost 1 base, J lost 8 bases, and 14 bases lay in between. As DNA, the CDR3 is TGTGCCAGCAGTGAAGAGTCGGGAGTAGCCGAAGCTTTCTTT. Its protein is CASSEESGVAEAFF.

The rearrangement uses TRBV18 and TRBJ1-1; 7 bases line up with TRBD1. CDR1 and CDR2 (germline): KGHSH, LQKENI. V dropped 5 bases and J dropped 1; count of bases not matched to a gene: 4. The CDR3 sequence is 14 residues long. The CDR3 region is CASSGQVSNTEAFF. In nucleotides, the CDR3 is TGTGCCAGCTCAGGACAGGTATCGAACACTGAAGCTTTCTTT.

V and J are TRBV28 and TRBJ1-1; D is uncertain. V was trimmed by 1 base and J by 2 bases, leaving 11 bases between them. Germline CDR1 MDHEN, CDR2 SYDVKM. The CDR3 is 15 amino acids. The CDR3 loop is CASSLSPGGNTEAFF. DNA of the CDR3: TGTGCCAGCAGTTTATCCCCCGGAGGAAACACTGAAGCTTTCTTT.

CDR3 sequence: CASSLDSAHNEKLFF. CDR3 nucleotides: TGTGCCAGCAGCCTCGACTCAGCCCATAATGAAAAACTGTTTTTT. This chain links TRBV5-4 with TRBJ1-4, with D hard to call. V was clipped by 4 bases and J by 4 bases, with 14 bases between them. Germline V gives CDR1 SGHNT, CDR2 YYREEE (reference sequence). The CDR3 has 15 residues.

This clone has a handful of counts. The chain couples TRBV30 to TRBJ1-6, with 9 bases aligning to TRBD1. CDR1 is GTSNPN and CDR2 is SVGIG in the germline V gene (reference sequence). V shed 8 bases, J shed 7 bases, and the junction held 6 bases outside the gene matches. The CDR3 has 13 residues. CDR3 residues: CAKGTGWNSPLHF. CDR3 nucleotide sequence: TGTGCCAAAGGGACAGGGTGGAATTCACCCCTCCACTTT.

J is TRBJ1-3 and V is TRBV10-3; D possibly corresponds to TRBD1 (5 bases). Per the germline V gene, CDR1 is ENHRY and CDR2 is SYGVKD. The CDR3 is 13 residues long. V was shortened by 8 bases and J by 5 bases, with 13 bases between the two germline ends. CDR3 residues: CAIADTGRNTIYF. The CDR3 bases are TGTGCCATCGCGGACACTGGACGAAACACCATATATTTT.

This chain links TRBV11-2 with TRBJ1-1, with TRBD1 matching 7 bases. Losses at the gene ends were 5 bases for V and 0 bases for J; bases not matched to a gene: 6. The CDR3 is 15 residues long. From germline, CDR1 is SGHAT and CDR2 FQNNGV. The CDR3 is CASSPDRALNTEAFF. CDR3 nucleotides: TGTGCCAGCAGCCCCGACAGGGCTTTGAACACTGAAGCTTTCTTT.

There are a few counts of this clone. The chain links TRBV6-5 to TRBJ2-7; no clear D gene. Germline loops: CDR1 MNHEY, CDR2 SVGAGI. CDR3 length equals 15 residues. The V end was cut by 0 bases, the J end by 4 bases, with 13 bases between. For the CDR3, the DNA is TGTGCCAGCAGTTACTCGATATCCAGTCTGTACGAGCAGTACTTC. This translates into CASSYSISSLYEQYF.

CDR3: CASSQSAGSGNIQYF. The CDR3 coding sequence is TGTGCCAGCAGCCAGTCAGCAGGGTCGGGAAACATTCAGTACTTC. The V gene is TRBV2, the J gene TRBJ2-4; maybe TRBD1 (5 bases). There are 15 residues in the CDR3. V lost 6 bases and J lost 6, with 18 bases in between. Germline CDR1 is SNHLY and CDR2 is FYNNEI.

V usage is TRBV7-3 and J usage is TRBJ2-7; the D gene is possibly TRBD2 (5 bases). CDR3 length: 13 amino acids. The germline V gene has CDR1 SGHTA and CDR2 FQGTGA. V was clipped by 2 bases and J by 5 bases, with 10 bases between them. CDR3 region: CASSLREGDEQYF. CDR3 nucleotide sequence: TGTGCCAGCAGCTTACGGGAAGGAGACGAGCAGTACTTC.

The genes are TRBV7-5 and TRBJ1-1; the table's D call of TRBD1 was not tested on the DNA. TRBV7-5 is an annotated pseudogene. CDR3 size: 12 residues. CDR3 protein: CARSPQGTEAFF. The CDR3 DNA follows: TGTGCCAGAAGCCCCCAGGGCACTGAAGCTTTCTTT.

The chain joins TRBV15 to TRBJ2-7; TRBD2 matches 8 bases. CDR1 and CDR2 (germline): LNHNV, YYDKDF (reference sequence). The CDR3 runs to 14 residues. With 10 bases clipped from V and 5 bases from J, the junction kept 13 bases outside the gene matches. CDR3 sequence (DNA): TGTGCCATCCCCAAGCGGGGGCGGAACGACGAGCAGTACTTC. Residues: CAIPKRGRNDEQYF. Filled out from reference TRBV15 and TRBJ2-7, the complete variable domain reads DAMVIQNPRYQVTQFGKPVTLSCSQTLNHNVMYWYQQKSSQAPKLLFHYYDKDFNNEADTPDNFQSRRPNTSFCFLDIRSPGLGDTAMYLCAIPKRGRNDEQYFGPGTRLTVT.

The chain carries TRBV29-1 and TRBJ2-5; a possible D gene is TRBD2 (5 bases). Trimming shortened V by 6 bases and J by 5 bases, and 13 bases separated the two germline ends. This CDR3 has 12 residues. The germline V gene has CDR1 SQVTM and CDR2 ANQGSEA. This CDR3 reads CSVEELEETQYF. The CDR3 coding sequence is TGCAGCGTGGAGGAATTAGAGGAGACCCAGTACTTC.

This clone was seen a handful of times. V and J are TRBV5-1 and TRBJ1-1, with D perhaps TRBD1 (5 bases). Trimming removed 0 bases from V and 0 bases from J, with 9 bases in between. The length of the CDR3 is 15 residues. Germline-derived CDR1 and CDR2 are SGHRS and YFSETQ. CDR3 amino acids: CASSLGPGMNTEAFF. CDR3 DNA sequence: TGCGCCAGCAGCTTGGGTCCAGGGATGAACACTGAAGCTTTCTTT.

V and J are TRBV21-1 and TRBJ2-7; the D call TRBD1 from the table was never checked on the DNA. TRBV21-1 is an annotated pseudogene. The CDR3 extends over 14 amino acids. The DNA for the CDR3 is TGTGCCAGCAGCCTAAGGACAGCTAGGGACGAGCAGTACTTC. Its translation is CASSLRTARDEQYF.

The rearrangement joins TRBV6-1 to TRBJ1-2; the match to TRBD1 covers 9 bases. V gave up 3 bases and J gave up 2 bases; unmatched junction bases: 4. The germline V gene has CDR1 MNHNS and CDR2 SASEGT. This CDR3 contains 15 residues. The CDR3: CASSEATGGNYGYTF. The CDR3 nucleotides are TGTGCCAGCAGTGAGGCGACAGGGGGGAACTATGGCTACACCTTC.

This chain joins TRBV5-6 and TRBJ1-3; D call uncertain. Between the trimmed V and J ends, which lost 5 bases and 0 bases, there was a span of 15 bases. The germline gives CDR1 SGHDT, CDR2 YYEEEE. The CDR3 sequence is 16 residues long. CDR3 region: CASSWIGRDSGNTIYF. CDR3 in DNA: TGTGCCAGCAGTTGGATAGGGCGGGACTCTGGAAACACCATATATTTT.